A single sample is the source of the 3 T cell receptor beta chains below, sequenced in a study of blood T cell repertoires in COVID-19. Method: immunoSEQ multiplex PCR; TCRdb's copy keeps in-frame clones and lacks some. The table records about 470,000 clones, around 90% of them present only once. Sequencing used PBMCs or T cells enriched from blood (not recorded which). These receptor sequences come from a woman under 30 who had recovered from COVID-19.

The V call is TRBV6-4, the J call TRBJ1-2; D is undetermined. This CDR3 has 14 residues. V was shortened by 3 bases and J by 3 bases, with 11 bases between the two germline ends. Germline V lookup: CDR1 MRHNA, CDR2 SNTAGT. In DNA, the CDR3 is TGTGCCAGCAGTGAACAGCCTGCAGACTATGGCTACACCTTC. Protein: CASSEQPADYGYTF.

This rearrangement joins TRBV6-2 or TRBV6-3 to TRBJ2-7, with D maybe TRBD1 (5 bases). V was clipped by 6 bases and J by 3 bases, with 12 bases between them. CDR3 size: 13 residues. Germline V gives CDR1 MNHEY, CDR2 SVGEGT. The CDR3 nucleotides read TGTGCCAGCAGCTTGACAGATGTCTACGAGCAGTACTTC. Encoded protein: CASSLTDVYEQYF.

This clone has only a few counts. The gene calls are TRBV28 and TRBJ2-7, with a tentative D call TRBD2 (5 bases). The CDR3 runs 17 residues. V was shortened by 5 bases and J by 9 bases, with 29 bases between the two germline ends. Germline V lookup: CDR1 MDHEN, CDR2 SYDVKM. Here the CDR3 DNA reads TGTGCCAGCAGTCCCCCGGACGGGGTAAGGGTCTACGTTGGGCAGTACTTC. It yields the protein CASSPPDGVRVYVGQYF.